This passage covers 21 T cell receptor beta chains from one sample sequenced in a study of T cells in Graves' hyperthyroidism and ophthalmopathy. Researchers took RNA transcripts and amplified the TCR beta CDR3 regions from them. Carried out on the TCR CDR3, a first-round RT-PCR used the HTBI primer set. A single record per CDR3 protein comes from TCRdb applying MiXCR to the multiplex PCR reads. The sample lists a few hundred thousand distinct CDR3 sequences; under 25% were seen once. The specimen sequenced was blood. The receptors stem from a man between 18 and 29 years old with Graves' hyperthyroidism.

This clonotype was seen at least ten times. J is TRBJ1-2 and V is TRBV6-2 or TRBV6-3, with a tentative D call TRBD1 (6 bases). CDR3 length: 15 residues. The germline V and J ends were trimmed by 0 bases and 6 bases, with 14 bases remaining between them. Germline V lookup: CDR1 MNHEY, CDR2 SVGEGT. The CDR3 protein is CASSYSSGGNDGYTF. DNA for the CDR3: TGTGCCAGCAGTTACTCGTCGGGGGGCAATGATGGCTACACCTTC.

In its sample, this clonotype was seen many times. The chain has TRBV28 and TRBJ2-7; D perhaps matches TRBD2 (6 bases). The CDR3 has 11 amino acids. Trimming cost V 8 bases and J 6 bases, with 11 bases left between them. The germline V gene encodes CDR1 MDHEN and CDR2 SYDVKM. For the CDR3, the DNA is TGTGCCAGCTCCGCGGGGCCCGAGCAGTACTTC. Translation gives CASSAGPEQYF.

This clonotype was observed many times. The gene calls are TRBV19 and TRBJ1-1; D may be TRBD1 (5 bases). Germline V lookup: CDR1 LNHDA, CDR2 SQIVND (reference sequence). The CDR3 spans 14 residues. Deletions cut 0 bases from V and 4 bases from J, with 9 bases between. In DNA, the CDR3 is TGTGCCAGTAGTATAGAGGGGCGCGGCACTGAAGCTTTCTTT. The encoded protein is CASSIEGRGTEAFF.

V gene TRBV27 combines with J gene TRBJ2-7; D unresolved. Trimming removed 3 bases at V and 2 bases at J, with 14 bases between. The germline V gene has CDR1 MNHEY and CDR2 SMNVEV (reference sequence). The CDR3 has 15 amino acids. Here the CDR3 DNA reads TGTGCCAGCAGTTTCCTAGGGTCTAGACCCTACGAGCAGTACTTC. It yields the protein CASSFLGSRPYEQYF.

This sequence joins TRBV12-3 or TRBV12-4 and TRBJ2-3; D might be TRBD1 or TRBD2, each matching 5 bases. V gave up 6 bases and J gave up 0 bases, with 19 bases separating them. The CDR3 consists of 17 residues. The CDR3 region is CASSPALGEGSTDTQYF. The CDR3 DNA reads as TGTGCCAGCAGCCCCGCATTGGGGGAAGGTAGCACAGATACGCAGTATTTT.

As for this clonotype: A much larger clone sits a single nucleotide away, making a read error possible. The rearrangement links TRBV19 to TRBJ1-1, with a weak D call TRBD1 (6 bases). The germline gives CDR1 LNHDA, CDR2 SQIVND (reference sequence). The CDR3 has 14 amino acids. The CDR3 loop reads CASSIRGGRTEACF. The CDR3 nucleotides read TGTGCCAGTAGTATCCGAGGGGGGAGGACTGAAGCTTGCTTT.

The chain is built from TRBV5-1 and TRBJ2-3; 10 nucleotides match TRBD2. Trimming cost V 4 bases and J 1 base; bases outside gene matches: 0. Germline V gene lookup returns CDR1 SGHRS and CDR2 YFSETQ. The CDR3 is 14 residues long. CDR3: CASSTSGGTDTQYF. For the CDR3, the DNA is TGCGCCAGCAGCACTAGCGGGGGCACAGATACGCAGTATTTT.

The V and J genes are TRBV30 and TRBJ1-5; 8 bases match TRBD1. After removal of 4 bases from V and 2 bases from J, the junction contained 1 base not matched to a gene. CDR1 is GTSNPN, CDR2 SVGIG, per germline (reference sequence). The CDR3 spans 13 residues. The CDR3 region is CAWTGGGNQPQHF. The CDR3 bases are TGTGCCTGGACAGGGGGCGGCAATCAGCCCCAGCATTTT.

The rearrangement joins TRBV19 to TRBJ1-1; 10 bases match TRBD1. The CDR3 is made up of 12 amino acids. V trimming: 5 bases; J trimming: 7 bases; junction bases outside the gene matches: 1. Germline loops: CDR1 LNHDA, CDR2 SQIVND (reference sequence). DNA for the CDR3: TGTGCCAGTAGTGACAGGGGGCGTGAAGCTTTCTTT. Translated, it gives CASSDRGREAFF.

This clonotype was counted ten times or more. V usage is TRBV12-3 or TRBV12-4 and J usage is TRBJ1-5; D is possibly TRBD1 (5 bases). V gave up 3 bases and J gave up 4 bases, with 13 bases separating them. The length of the CDR3 is 15 residues. The CDR3 nucleotides are TGTGCCAGCAGTTTCCAGGGCAGTAAAAATCAGCCCCAGCATTTT. Protein: CASSFQGSKNQPQHF.

The sample holds many counts of this clonotype. This CDR3 is CSVQDRGGYEQYF. In nucleotides, the CDR3 is TGCAGCGTTCAGGACAGGGGAGGGTACGAGCAGTACTTC. This chain joins TRBV29-1 and TRBJ2-7, with 9 bases lining up with TRBD1. The junction had 6 bases not matched to a gene; V was cut back by 5 bases and J by 4 bases. CDR1 SQVTM and CDR2 ANQGSEA come from the germline V gene. The length of the CDR3 is 13 residues.

This clonotype was picked up many times. The chain is built from TRBV27 and TRBJ1-1; D gene ambiguous. This CDR3 is 11 amino acids long. The V gene lost 8 bases and the J gene lost 5 bases, with 9 bases spanning the gap. Germline CDR1 and CDR2: MNHEY and SMNVEV (reference sequence). The CDR3, as DNA: TGTGCCAGCCAGGCGGTAACTGAAGCTTTCTTT. Translated: CASQAVTEAFF.

This clonotype was seen ten or more times. The chain couples TRBV12-3 or TRBV12-4 to TRBJ2-5; 8 bases match TRBD1. This CDR3 has 13 residues. Trimming cost V 5 bases and J 5 bases; bases outside gene matches: 4. CDR3 sequence: CASSPQGAETQYF. CDR3 in DNA: TGTGCCAGCAGTCCTCAGGGGGCGGAGACCCAGTACTTC.

This clonotype was recorded a few times. In nucleotides, the CDR3 is TGTGCCAGCAGAGACGGGCCCTCCTACGAGCAGTACTTC. Translating it yields CASRDGPSYEQYF. V usage is TRBV2 and J usage is TRBJ2-7; no clear D. From germline, CDR1 is SNHLY and CDR2 FYNNEI. The V end was cut by 6 bases, the J end by 0 bases, with 9 bases between. CDR3 size: 13 residues.

The chain couples TRBV11-2 to TRBJ2-5; D is unresolved. V was cut by 0 bases and J by 5 bases, with 13 bases left in between. The CDR3 is 15 amino acids. Germline V gives CDR1 SGHAT, CDR2 FQNNGV. The CDR3 region has the DNA TGTGCCAGCAGCTTAGATCGTGAGGCCTGGGAGACCCAGTACTTC. This sequence encodes CASSLDREAWETQYF.

This clonotype turned up a few times. The chain couples TRBV7-9 to TRBJ1-1; D is undetermined. Trimming cost V 3 bases and J 6 bases, with 14 bases left between them. Germline CDR1 and CDR2: SEHNR and FQNEAQ (reference sequence). This CDR3 region has 14 residues. The CDR3 nucleotides read TGTGCCAGCAGCTTGGTCCGGGAGCTACCTGAAGCTTTCTTT. It codes for CASSLVRELPEAFF. Using reference TRBV7-9 and TRBJ1-1 for the parts outside the CDR3, the full variable domain is DTGVSQNPRHKITKRGQNVTFRCDPISEHNRLYWYRQTLGQGPEFLTYFQNEAQLEKSRLLSDRFSAERPKGSFSTLEIQRTEQGDSAMYLCASSLVRELPEAFFGQGTRLTVV.

This CDR3 is CASSLWSGGTNYGYTF. CDR3 bases: TGTGCCAGCAGCCTCTGGTCGGGGGGCACTAACTATGGCTACACCTTC. The V and J genes are TRBV11-1 and TRBJ1-2; D perhaps matches TRBD1 (6 bases). CDR1 and CDR2 (germline): SGHAT, FQDESV (reference sequence). V was clipped by 5 bases and J by 0 bases, with 16 bases between them. This CDR3 has 16 amino acids.

The chain is built from TRBV20-1 and TRBJ1-1; D uncertain. The CDR3 totals 15 residues. V was clipped by 1 base and J by 2 bases, with 14 bases between them. The germline gives CDR1 DFQATT, CDR2 SNEGSKA (reference sequence). Written as DNA, the CDR3 is TGCAGTGCTAGAGCCCTACGGACTTACAACACTGAAGCTTTCTTT. Amino acid sequence: CSARALRTYNTEAFF.

The rearrangement uses TRBV19 and TRBJ2-2, with 9 bases that match TRBD1. There are 16 residues in the CDR3. The trim removed 9 bases at V and 4 bases at J, leaving 12 bases unmatched. Looked up from germline, CDR1 is LNHDA and CDR2 is SQIVND (reference sequence). The CDR3 here is CARQLLGQGGTGELFF. The CDR3 DNA is TGTGCCAGACAGTTATTGGGACAGGGCGGCACCGGGGAGCTGTTTTTT.

This clonotype showed up many times. J is TRBJ2-2 and V is TRBV27, with TRBD2 matching over 12 bases. With 10 bases clipped from V and 3 bases from J, the junction kept 3 bases outside the gene matches. The CDR3 runs 14 residues. Germline V gene sequence: CDR1 MNHEY, CDR2 SMNVEV (reference sequence). The CDR3 DNA reads as TGTGCCACCCTAGCGGGGGGGGACACCGGGGAGCTGTTTTTT. Residues: CATLAGGDTGELFF.

This clonotype showed up many times. The V and J genes are TRBV11-2 and TRBJ2-7; tentative D call: TRBD1 (5 bases). The CDR3 length is 15 residues. Germline CDR1 SGHAT, CDR2 FQNNGV. The V and J ends lost 1 base and 3 bases respectively, with 13 bases between them. Here the CDR3 reads CASSLGKGLSYEQYF. CDR3 coding DNA: TGTGCCAGCAGCTTAGGGAAGGGGTTAAGCTACGAGCAGTACTTC. The full variable domain, rest sourced from reference TRBV11-2 and TRBJ2-7, is EAGVAQSPRYKIIEKRQSVAFWCNPISGHATLYWYQQILGQGPKLLIQFQNNGVVDDSQLPKDRFSAERLKGVDSTLKIQPAKLEDSAVYLCASSLGKGLSYEQYFGPGTRLTVT.